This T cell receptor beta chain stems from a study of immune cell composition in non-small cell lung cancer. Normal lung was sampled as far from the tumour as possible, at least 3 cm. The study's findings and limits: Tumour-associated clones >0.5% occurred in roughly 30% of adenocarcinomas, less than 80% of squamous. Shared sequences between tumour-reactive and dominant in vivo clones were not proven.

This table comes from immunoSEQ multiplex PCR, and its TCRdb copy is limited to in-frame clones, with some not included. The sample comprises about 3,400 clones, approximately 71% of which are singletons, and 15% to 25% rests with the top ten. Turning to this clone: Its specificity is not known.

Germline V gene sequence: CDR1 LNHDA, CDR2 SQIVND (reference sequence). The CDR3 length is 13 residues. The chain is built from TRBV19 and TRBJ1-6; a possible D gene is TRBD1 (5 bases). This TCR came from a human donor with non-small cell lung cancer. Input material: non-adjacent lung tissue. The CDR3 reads CATSGRAISPLHF. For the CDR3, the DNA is TGTGCAACCTCGGGCAGGGCGATCTCACCCCTCCACTTT.